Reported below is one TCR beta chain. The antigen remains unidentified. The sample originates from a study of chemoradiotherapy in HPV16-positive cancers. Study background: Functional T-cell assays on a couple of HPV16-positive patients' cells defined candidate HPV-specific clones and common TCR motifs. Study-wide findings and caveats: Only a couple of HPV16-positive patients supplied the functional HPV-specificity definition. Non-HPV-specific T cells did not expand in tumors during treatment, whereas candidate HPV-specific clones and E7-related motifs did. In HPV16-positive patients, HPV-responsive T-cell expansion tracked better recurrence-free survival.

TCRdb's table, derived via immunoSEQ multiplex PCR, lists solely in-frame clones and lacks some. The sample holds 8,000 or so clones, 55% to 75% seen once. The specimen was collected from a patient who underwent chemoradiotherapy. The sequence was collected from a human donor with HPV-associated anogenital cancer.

The CDR3 bases are TGCGCCAGCAGCCAAGAAGATTTCAGGGGGGTATACGAGCAGTACTTC. Translation: CASSQEDFRGVYEQYF. The V gene is TRBV4-3, the J gene TRBJ2-7, with D perhaps matching TRBD1 (7 bases). The ends were cut back, 0 bases at V and 4 bases at J, with 16 bases in the middle. The CDR3 length is 16 residues. CDR1 is LGHNA and CDR2 is YSLEER in the germline V gene.